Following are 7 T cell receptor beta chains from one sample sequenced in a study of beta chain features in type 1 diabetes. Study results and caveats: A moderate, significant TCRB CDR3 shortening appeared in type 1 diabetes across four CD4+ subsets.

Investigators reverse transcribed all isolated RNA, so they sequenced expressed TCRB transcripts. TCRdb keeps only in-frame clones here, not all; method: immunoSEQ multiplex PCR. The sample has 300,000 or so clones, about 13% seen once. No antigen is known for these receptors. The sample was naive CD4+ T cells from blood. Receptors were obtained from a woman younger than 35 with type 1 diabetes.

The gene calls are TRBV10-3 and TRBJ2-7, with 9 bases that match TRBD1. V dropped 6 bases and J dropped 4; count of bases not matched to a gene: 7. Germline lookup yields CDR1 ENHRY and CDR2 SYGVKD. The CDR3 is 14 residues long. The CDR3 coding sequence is TGTGCCATCAGCGAGGGGACAGGGTCTTACGAGCAGTACGTC. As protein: CAISEGTGSYEQYV.

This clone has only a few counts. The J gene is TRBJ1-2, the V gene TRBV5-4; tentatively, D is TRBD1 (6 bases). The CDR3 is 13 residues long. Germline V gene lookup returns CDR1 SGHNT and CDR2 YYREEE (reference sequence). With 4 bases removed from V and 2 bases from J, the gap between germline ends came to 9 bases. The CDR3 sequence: CASSPDRNYGYTF. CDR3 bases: TGTGCCAGCAGCCCCGACAGGAACTATGGCTACACCTTC.

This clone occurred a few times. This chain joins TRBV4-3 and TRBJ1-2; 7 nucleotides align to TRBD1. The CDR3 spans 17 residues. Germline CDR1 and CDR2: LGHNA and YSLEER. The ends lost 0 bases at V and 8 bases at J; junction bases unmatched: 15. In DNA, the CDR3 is TGCGCCAGCAGCCAAGATTCCTTCGACAGGGAGTCTGCCGGCTACACCTTC. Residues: CASSQDSFDRESAGYTF.

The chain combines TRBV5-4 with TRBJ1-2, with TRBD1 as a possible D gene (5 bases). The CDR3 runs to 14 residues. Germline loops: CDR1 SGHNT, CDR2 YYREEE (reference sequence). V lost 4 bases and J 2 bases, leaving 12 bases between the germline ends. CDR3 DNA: TGTGCCAGCAGCCAGGGAGGGCTCAACTATGGCTACACCTTC. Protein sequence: CASSQGGLNYGYTF.

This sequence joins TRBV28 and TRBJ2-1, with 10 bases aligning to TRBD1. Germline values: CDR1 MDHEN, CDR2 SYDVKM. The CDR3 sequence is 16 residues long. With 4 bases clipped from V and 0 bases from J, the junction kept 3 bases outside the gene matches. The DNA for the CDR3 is TGTGCCAGCAGTTCCGGACAGGGGGGCTCCTACAATGAGCAGTTCTTC. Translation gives CASSSGQGGSYNEQFF.

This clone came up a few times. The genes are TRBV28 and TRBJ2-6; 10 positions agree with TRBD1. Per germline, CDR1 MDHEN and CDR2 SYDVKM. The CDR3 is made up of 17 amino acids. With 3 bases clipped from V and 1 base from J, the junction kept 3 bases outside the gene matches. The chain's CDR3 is CASSFWTGGSGANVLTF. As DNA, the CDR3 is TGTGCCAGCAGTTTTTGGACAGGGGGGTCTGGGGCCAACGTCCTGACTTTC.

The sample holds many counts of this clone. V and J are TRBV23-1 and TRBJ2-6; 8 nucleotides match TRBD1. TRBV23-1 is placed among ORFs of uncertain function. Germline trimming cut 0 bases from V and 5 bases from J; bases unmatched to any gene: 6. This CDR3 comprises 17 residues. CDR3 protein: CASSQSDRVTRANVLTF. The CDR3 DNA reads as TGCGCCAGCAGTCAATCGGACAGGGTCACCCGGGCCAACGTCCTGACTTTC.